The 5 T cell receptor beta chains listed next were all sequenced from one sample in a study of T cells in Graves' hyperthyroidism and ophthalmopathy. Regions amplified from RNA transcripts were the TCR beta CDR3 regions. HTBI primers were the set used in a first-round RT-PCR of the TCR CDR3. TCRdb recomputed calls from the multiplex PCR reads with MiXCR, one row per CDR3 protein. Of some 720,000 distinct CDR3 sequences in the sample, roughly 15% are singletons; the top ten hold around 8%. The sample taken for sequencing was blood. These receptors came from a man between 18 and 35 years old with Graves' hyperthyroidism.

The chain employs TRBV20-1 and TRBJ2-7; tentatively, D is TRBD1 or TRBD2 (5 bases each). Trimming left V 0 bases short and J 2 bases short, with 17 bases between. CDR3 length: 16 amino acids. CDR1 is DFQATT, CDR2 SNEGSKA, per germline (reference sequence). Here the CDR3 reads CSARDSSQGKAYEQYF. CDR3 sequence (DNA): TGCAGTGCTAGAGATTCTAGCCAGGGTAAGGCCTACGAGCAGTACTTC.

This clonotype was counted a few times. CDR3 sequence: CAISDSGTRGSTEQFF. CDR3 DNA: TGTGCCATCAGTGATTCCGGGACTAGGGGGTCGACTGAGCAGTTCTTC. The J gene is TRBJ2-1, the V gene TRBV10-3; 8 bases fit TRBD2. Trimming at V came to 3 bases and at J to 9 bases, leaving 13 bases not matched to a gene. This CDR3 spans 16 amino acids. Germline assignment: CDR1 ENHRY and CDR2 SYGVKD.

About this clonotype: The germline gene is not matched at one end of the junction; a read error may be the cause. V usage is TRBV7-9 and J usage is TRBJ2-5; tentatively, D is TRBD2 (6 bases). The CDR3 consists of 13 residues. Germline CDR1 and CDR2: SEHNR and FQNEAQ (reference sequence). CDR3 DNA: TGTGCCAGCAGCCCGATGGGGGGTGAGACCCAGCACTTC. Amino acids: CASSPMGGETQHF.

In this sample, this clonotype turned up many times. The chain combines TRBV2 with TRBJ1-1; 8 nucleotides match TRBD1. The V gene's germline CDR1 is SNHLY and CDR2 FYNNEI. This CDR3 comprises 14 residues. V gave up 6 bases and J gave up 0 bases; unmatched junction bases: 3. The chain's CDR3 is CASRGDRMNTEAFF. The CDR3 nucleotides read TGTGCCAGCAGGGGGGACAGGATGAACACTGAAGCTTTCTTT.

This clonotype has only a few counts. CDR3 sequence reads: CSASRDVYGYTF. CDR3 coding DNA: TGCAGTGCTAGCCGGGACGTCTATGGCTACACCTTC. The chain uses TRBV20-1 and TRBJ1-2; tentatively, D is TRBD1 (5 bases). In germline, CDR1 is DFQATT, CDR2 SNEGSKA (reference sequence). The V end was cut by 3 bases, the J end by 4 bases, with 9 bases between. The CDR3 spans 12 residues.